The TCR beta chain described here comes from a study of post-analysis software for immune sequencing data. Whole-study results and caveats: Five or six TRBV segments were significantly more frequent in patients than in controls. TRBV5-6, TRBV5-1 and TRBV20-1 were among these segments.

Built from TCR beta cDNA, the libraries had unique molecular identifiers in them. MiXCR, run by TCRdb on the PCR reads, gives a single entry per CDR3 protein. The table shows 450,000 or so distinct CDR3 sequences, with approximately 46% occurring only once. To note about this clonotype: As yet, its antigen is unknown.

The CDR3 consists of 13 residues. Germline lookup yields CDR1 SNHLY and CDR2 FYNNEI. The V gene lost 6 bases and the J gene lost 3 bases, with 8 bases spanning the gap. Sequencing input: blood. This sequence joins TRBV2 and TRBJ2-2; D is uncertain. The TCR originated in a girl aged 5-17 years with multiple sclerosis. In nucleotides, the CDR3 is TGTGCCAGCAGCCCACAGTACACCGGGGAGCTGTTTTTT. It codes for CASSPQYTGELFF.